Listed below are T cell receptor beta chains from one sample, sequenced in a study of early T cells in non-severe SARS-CoV-2 infection. MiXCR, applied by TCRdb to the 5' RACE reads, yields one record per CDR3 protein. The sample includes more than 35,000 distinct CDR3 sequences, about 3.9% of them seen just once. The sample taken for sequencing was whole blood. These receptors all stem from an adult who was a healthcare worker with PCR-confirmed SARS-CoV-2 infection or an uninfected control (not recorded which). Each CDR3 is given with its conserved first and last residue. D genes are given only for firm matches. Not every row has a clone size; where given, it reads once, few, many or a size class.

TRBV4-3	few	TRBJ1-1	-	CASSVRRSPTEAFF	TGCGCCAGCAGCGTCAGGCGGTCTCCCACTGAAGCTTTCTTT
TRBV20-1	many	TRBJ1-1	-	CSAKHGDRSTEAFF	TGCAGTGCTAAACACGGGGATCGTAGCACTGAAGCTTTCTTT
TRBV18	-	TRBJ2-3	-	CASSPALREIGDTQYF	TGTGCCAGCTCACCTGCTCTCCGGGAGATCGGCGATACGCAGTATTTT
TRBV4-3	many	TRBJ1-4	-	CASSPQIEGSYNEKLFF	TGCGCCAGCAGCCCCCAGATTGAAGGCAGTTATAATGAAAAACTGTTTTTT
TRBV7-8	many	TRBJ2-1	TRBD1	CASDRGDRNEQFF	TGTGCCAGTGACAGGGGTGATCGAAATGAGCAGTTCTTC
TRBV28	many	TRBJ2-2	-	CASTMPLTFKNTGELFF	TGTGCCAGCACCATGCCCCTAACCTTTAAAAACACCGGGGAGCTGTTTTTT
TRBV7-9	few	TRBJ2-1	-	CASSPPLVYEQFF	TGTGCCAGCAGCCCGCCGCTTGTCTATGAGCAGTTCTTC
TRBV12-3/TRBV12-4	-	TRBJ1-1	-	CATLGGHEAFF	TGTGCCACTCTGGGGGGGCATGAAGCTTTCTTT
TRBV15	many	TRBJ1-1	-	CATSHMAGGTEAFF	TGTGCCACCTCTCATATGGCCGGTGGCACTGAAGCTTTCTTT
TRBV30	few	TRBJ2-2	-	CAWIPRTKNTGELFF	TGTGCCTGGATCCCCAGGACCAAGAACACCGGGGAGCTGTTTTTT
TRBV20-1	many	TRBJ2-7	TRBD1	CSARPGQGTYEQYF	TGCAGTGCTAGGCCGGGACAGGGGACCTACGAGCAGTACTTC
TRBV10-3	few	TRBJ2-3	TRBD2	CATVTARESDTQYF	TGTGCCACAGTAACGGCGCGGGAGTCGGATACGCAGTATTTT
TRBV24-1	few	TRBJ2-3	TRBD1	CATSDLRQGSTDTQYF	TGTGCCACCAGTGATCTTCGACAGGGGAGCACAGATACGCAGTATTTT
TRBV19	many	TRBJ2-3	-	CASSIGDTQYF	TGTGCCAGTAGTATAGGAGATACGCAGTATTTT
TRBV3-1	-	TRBJ2-4	TRBD1	CASSQGGTGKTKNIQYF	TGTGCCAGCAGCCAAGGAGGGACAGGGAAGACCAAAAACATTCAGTACTTC
TRBV20-1	few	TRBJ2-3	TRBD2	CSASKRGLAPSTDTQYF	TGCAGTGCTAGCAAACGTGGACTAGCGCCTAGCACAGATACGCAGTATTTT
TRBV12-3/TRBV12-4	many	TRBJ2-1	TRBD2	CASSLLLGLAGSNEQFF	TGTGCCAGCAGTTTACTCCTAGGCCTAGCGGGGTCCAATGAGCAGTTCTTC
TRBV9	many	TRBJ2-1	-	CASSGGPSSYNEQFF	TGTGCCAGCAGCGGCGGCCCGAGCTCCTACAATGAGCAGTTCTTC
TRBV5-1	few	TRBJ2-2	-	CASSPGQTGELFF	TGCGCCAGCAGCCCCGGACAGACCGGGGAGCTGTTTTTT
TRBV5-6	few	TRBJ2-3	TRBD2	CASSPDPGGTYTDTQYF	TGTGCCAGCAGCCCCGATCCGGGAGGTACCTACACAGATACGCAGTATTTT
TRBV20-1	many	TRBJ1-1	TRBD1	CSARQGDTEAFF	TGCAGTGCTAGACAGGGGGACACTGAAGCTTTCTTT
TRBV6-4	many	TRBJ2-3	TRBD2	CASSLAGEADTQYF	TGTGCCAGCAGTTTAGCGGGAGAAGCAGATACGCAGTATTTT
TRBV6-2/TRBV6-3	many	TRBJ2-5	-	CASTIPDFYGTQYF	TGTGCCAGCACCATCCCGGACTTTTACGGGACCCAGTACTTC
TRBV9	many	TRBJ2-6	TRBD1	CASSLRDSVSGANVLTF	TGTGCCAGCAGCCTCCGGGACAGTGTCTCTGGGGCCAACGTCCTGACTTTC
TRBV3-1	many	TRBJ2-3	TRBD2	CASSPVPGLAGRDISTDTQYF	TGTGCCAGCAGCCCGGTACCGGGACTAGCGGGACGGGACATTTCCACAGATACGCAGTATTTT
TRBV2	few	TRBJ2-1	TRBD2	CASRGGTSGPNEQFF	TGTGCCAGCAGGGGGGGGACTAGCGGGCCCAATGAACAGTTCTTC
TRBV4-1	few	TRBJ1-1	-	CASSKGTNSEAFF	TGCGCCAGCAGCAAGGGTACTAACTCGGAAGCTTTCTTT
TRBV27	many	TRBJ2-1	TRBD2	CASSSFSGRAYNEQFF	TGTGCCAGCAGTTCCTTTAGCGGGAGGGCCTACAATGAGCAGTTCTTC
TRBV11-2	many	TRBJ1-2	-	CASSYYPGNTIYGYTF	TGTGCCAGCAGCTACTACCCAGGGAATACTATATATGGCTACACCTTC
TRBV19	many	TRBJ1-4	-	CASRETRAANEKLFF	TGTGCCAGTAGAGAGACGAGGGCGGCTAATGAAAAACTGTTTTTT
TRBV2	-	TRBJ2-1	TRBD2	CASSKLAGVLQFF	TGTGCCAGCAGTAAACTAGCGGGAGTTCTGCAGTTCTTC
TRBV24-1	many	TRBJ1-5	TRBD1	CATGGQGLQPQHF	TGTGCCACCGGGGGACAGGGATTACAGCCCCAGCATTTT
TRBV28	many	TRBJ1-1	-	CASSTLSEAFF	TGTGCCAGCAGTACCCTTAGCGAAGCTTTCTTT
TRBV10-3	many	TRBJ2-5	-	CAISQETQYF	TGTGCCATCAGCCAAGAGACCCAGTACTTC
TRBV4-3	many	TRBJ1-3	-	CASSQRLGGLSGNTIYF	TGCGCCAGCAGCCAGAGACTAGGGGGTCTTTCTGGAAACACCATATATTTT
TRBV4-2	many	TRBJ2-6	TRBD1	CASSQETGGAGANVLTF	TGTGCCAGCAGCCAAGAGACAGGGGGAGCTGGGGCCAACGTCCTGACTTTC
TRBV19	many	TRBJ2-7	TRBD2	CASSWTSGGSYEQYF	TGTGCCAGTAGTTGGACTAGCGGGGGCTCCTACGAGCAGTACTTC
TRBV7-2	many	TRBJ2-7	-	CASSLGATYSYEQYF	TGTGCCAGCAGCTTAGGGGCAACTTACTCCTACGAGCAGTACTTC
TRBV6-2/TRBV6-3	few	TRBJ2-1	-	CASRTGGILNEQFF	TGTGCCAGCAGGACGGGCGGGATACTAAATGAGCAGTTCTTC
TRBV9	many	TRBJ2-2	TRBD1	CASSDKGATGELFF	TGTGCCAGCAGCGACAAGGGGGCGACCGGGGAGCTGTTTTTT
TRBV12-3/TRBV12-4	many	TRBJ2-3	TRBD2	CASSLAGGESDTQYF	TGTGCCAGCAGTTTAGCGGGAGGGGAGTCAGATACGCAGTATTTT
TRBV11-3	many	TRBJ2-3	TRBD2	CASSASALAGSTQYF	TGTGCCAGCAGCGCCTCTGCCTTAGCGGGATCTACGCAGTATTTT
TRBV7-2	many	TRBJ1-1	-	CASSLGGGGRAFF	TGTGCCAGCAGCTTAGGAGGAGGTGGGAGGGCTTTCTTT
TRBV29-1	-	TRBJ2-2	TRBD2	CSVLVSGSAGELFF	TGCAGCGTCCTCGTTAGCGGGAGTGCCGGGGAGCTGTTTTTT